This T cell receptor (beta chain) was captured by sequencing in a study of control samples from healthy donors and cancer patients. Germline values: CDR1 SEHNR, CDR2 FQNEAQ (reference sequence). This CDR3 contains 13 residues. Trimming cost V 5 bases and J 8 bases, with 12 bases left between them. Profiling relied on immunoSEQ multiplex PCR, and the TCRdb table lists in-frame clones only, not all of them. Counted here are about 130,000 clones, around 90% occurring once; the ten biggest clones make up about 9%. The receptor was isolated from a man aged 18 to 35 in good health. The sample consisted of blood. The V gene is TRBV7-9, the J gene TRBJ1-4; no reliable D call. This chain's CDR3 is CASSPQGGEKLFF. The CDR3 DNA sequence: TGTGCCAGCAGCCCCCAAGGAGGGGAAAAACTGTTTTTT.